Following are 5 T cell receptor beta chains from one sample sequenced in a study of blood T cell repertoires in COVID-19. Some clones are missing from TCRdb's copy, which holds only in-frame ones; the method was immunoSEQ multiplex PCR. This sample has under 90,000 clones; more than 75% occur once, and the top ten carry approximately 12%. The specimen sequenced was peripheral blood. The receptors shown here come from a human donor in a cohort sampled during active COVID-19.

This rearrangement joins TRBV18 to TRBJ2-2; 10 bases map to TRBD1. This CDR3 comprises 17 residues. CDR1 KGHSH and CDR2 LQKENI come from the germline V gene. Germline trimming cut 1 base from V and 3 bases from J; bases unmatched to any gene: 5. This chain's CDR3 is CASSPRRQGADTGELFF. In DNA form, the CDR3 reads TGTGCCAGCTCACCACGGAGACAGGGGGCGGACACCGGGGAGCTGTTTTTT.

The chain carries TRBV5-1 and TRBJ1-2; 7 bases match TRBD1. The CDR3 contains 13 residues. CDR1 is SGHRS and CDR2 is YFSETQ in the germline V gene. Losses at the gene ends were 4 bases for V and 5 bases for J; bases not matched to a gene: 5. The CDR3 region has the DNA TGCGCCAGCAGCGAGGGACAGAGGTATGGCTACACCTTC. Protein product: CASSEGQRYGYTF.

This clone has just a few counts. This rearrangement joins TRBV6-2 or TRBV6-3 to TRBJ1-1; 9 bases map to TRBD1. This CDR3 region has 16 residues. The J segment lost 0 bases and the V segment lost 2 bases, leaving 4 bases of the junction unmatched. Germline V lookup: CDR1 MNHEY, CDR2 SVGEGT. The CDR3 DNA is TGTGCCAGCAGTTACGTGACAGGGGGGGTGAACACTGAAGCTTTCTTT. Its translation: CASSYVTGGVNTEAFF.

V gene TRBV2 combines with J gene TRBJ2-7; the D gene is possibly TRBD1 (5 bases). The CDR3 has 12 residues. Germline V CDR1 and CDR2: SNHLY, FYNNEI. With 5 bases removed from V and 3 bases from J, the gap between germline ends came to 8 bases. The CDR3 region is CASSTQGYEQYF. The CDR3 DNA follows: TGTGCCAGCAGTACCCAGGGCTACGAGCAGTACTTC.

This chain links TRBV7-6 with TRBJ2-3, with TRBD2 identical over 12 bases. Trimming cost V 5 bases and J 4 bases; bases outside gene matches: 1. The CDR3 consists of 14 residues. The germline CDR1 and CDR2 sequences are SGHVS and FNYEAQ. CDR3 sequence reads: CASSPSGRADTQYF. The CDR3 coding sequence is TGTGCCAGCAGCCCTAGCGGGAGGGCAGATACGCAGTATTTT.